This TCR beta chain is drawn from a study of T cell clones after liver transplantation. Study summary: Post-transplant blood was tracked for graft-donor-reactive T cell clones identified in a pre-transplant mixed lymphocyte reaction.

Concerning this clone: Its antigen remains unknown.

Only in-frame clones appear in the TCRdb table, and some are missing; sequencing was by immunoSEQ multiplex PCR. The table shows more than 95,000 clones, with around 84% occurring only once. Broader study findings: Graft donor-reactive T cells possibly entered the graft instead of undergoing deletion. Conclusions were preliminary, with small, heterogeneous patient groups. Compared with third party-reactive sequences, donor-reactive ones declined more, independent of withdrawal success.

V was clipped by 3 bases and J by 1 base; unmatched bases: 7. CDR3 length: 17 amino acids. Germline V gene sequence: CDR1 LNHDA, CDR2 SQIVND (reference sequence). This clonotype was sampled from a human patient who received a liver transplant. Some of these T cells may belong to the graft donor. This chain connects TRBV19 to TRBJ2-3; TRBD2 aligns across 10 bases. The sequencing here drew on CD4+ T cells from blood, taken 45 to 50 months after liver transplant. The DNA for the CDR3 is TGTGCCAGTAGTATGGGCCTTCTAGCGGGGGGCACAGATACGCAGTATTTT. Its protein is CASSMGLLAGGTDTQYF.